The clone carrying this T cell receptor (beta chain) was found once. Participants were placed into cohorts based on the clinical history they reported. This entry comes from a study of blood T cell repertoires in COVID-19. Study-level background: PBMCs, B-cell-depleted T cells, or T cells provided the cDNA or gDNA that made up the material.

CDR1 and CDR2 from the germline V gene are SGHTA and FQGNSA. Deletions cut 5 bases from V and 6 bases from J, with 16 bases between. The CDR3 extends over 15 amino acids. Original processing notes: Amplified reference gene primers provided the basis for estimating nucleated cell counts. Profiling relied on immunoSEQ multiplex PCR, and the TCRdb table lists in-frame clones only, not all of them. That table furnishes V, J and clone size, whereas the DNA furnished D and trimming. This sample has about 400,000 clones, with about 90% found just once. The rearrangement links TRBV7-2 to TRBJ1-4, with D perhaps matching TRBD1 (5 bases). The TCR sequence derives from a woman aged 30 to 39 who had recovered from COVID-19. Sequencing was performed on PBMCs or T cells enriched from blood (not recorded which). CDR3 in DNA: TGTGCCAGCAGCCGCAGTCAGGGAAGTGATGAAAAACTGTTTTTT. It is translated as CASSRSQGSDEKLFF. Looking up the rest from reference TRBV7-2 and TRBJ1-4 gives the full variable domain: GAGVSQSPSNKVTEKGKDVELRCDPISGHTALYWYRQSLGQGLEFLIYFQGNSAPDKSGLPSDRFSAERTGGSVSTLTIQRTQQEDSAVYLCASSRSQGSDEKLFFGSGTQLSVL.